The 5 T cell receptor beta chains presented below share a single source sample, sequenced in a study of blood T cell repertoires in COVID-19. Data came from immunoSEQ multiplex PCR; TCRdb stores just in-frame clones and leaves some out. The sample lists about 260,000 clones, roughly 86% occurring once. The sequenced sample consisted of peripheral blood. The origin of the receptors is a woman aged 25 to 39 with COVID-19, enrolled during active disease.

The rearrangement links TRBV20-1 to TRBJ2-3; TRBD2 might be the D (6 bases). The CDR3 totals 11 residues. The germline V gene has CDR1 DFQATT and CDR2 SNEGSKA (reference sequence). V shed 6 bases and J shed 14 bases, with 18 bases lying between them. CDR3 nucleotides: TGCAGTGCGGATAGACTAGTTGGAGCGTATTTT. Translating it yields CSADRLVGAYF.

V and J are TRBV10-3 and TRBJ1-3; D not certain. In germline, CDR1 is ENHRY, CDR2 SYGVKD. This CDR3 contains 16 residues. V lost 0 bases and J lost 0, with 9 bases in between. The DNA for the CDR3 is TGTGCCATCAGTGAGTCGGGAGCGCGCTCTGGAAACACCATATATTTT. Encoded protein: CAISESGARSGNTIYF.

The V gene is TRBV7-8, the J gene TRBJ2-2; possibly TRBD1 for D (7 bases). Germline V CDR1 and CDR2: SGHVS, FQNEAQ. With 1 base removed from V and 3 bases from J, the gap between germline ends came to 15 bases. CDR3 length equals 17 residues. The CDR3 DNA reads TGTGCCAGCAGCTTAGTTTCTCAGGGGGGCGACACCGGGGAGCTGTTTTTT. It codes for CASSLVSQGGDTGELFF. The whole variable domain, remainder taken from reference TRBV7-8 and TRBJ2-2, is GAGVSQSPRYKVAKRGQDVALRCDPISGHVSLFWYQQALGQGPEFLTYFQNEAQLDKSGLPSDRFFAERPEGSVSTLKIQRTQQEDSAVYLCASSLVSQGGDTGELFFGEGSRLTVL.

This rearrangement joins TRBV5-1 to TRBJ2-5; D possibly corresponds to TRBD1 (5 bases). Per the germline V gene, CDR1 is SGHRS and CDR2 is YFSETQ. This CDR3 is 15 amino acids long. Trimming shortened V by 0 bases and J by 1 base, and 10 bases separated the two germline ends. For the CDR3, the DNA is TGCGCCAGCAGCTTGGTTGGGGCGATCCAAGAGACCCAGTACTTC. Translated, it gives CASSLVGAIQETQYF.

This rearrangement joins TRBV4-1 to TRBJ1-2, with D maybe TRBD1 (6 bases). Looked up from germline, CDR1 is MGHRA and CDR2 is YSYEKL. The CDR3 is 17 residues long. Trimming cost V 2 bases and J 0 bases, with 16 bases left between them. In DNA, the CDR3 is TGCGCCAGCAGCCAATGGACAGAACCTGCGGCTAACTATGGCTACACCTTC. This encodes CASSQWTEPAANYGYTF.